This paragraph reports one T cell receptor (beta chain). Its antigen is not identified. These data belong to a study of cytomegalovirus exposure and HLA in healthy donors. Whole-study context: Genetic ancestry analysis placed about 76% of the 410 or so donors that were genotyped in the Caucasian-associated cluster.

The PCR contained 60 Vbeta and 13 Jbeta primers. Repertoires were generated with immunoSEQ multiplex PCR, while TCRdb's copy carries only in-frame clones and drops some. The sample has 90,000 to 120,000 clones; about 80% are singletons. General study results and limits: There were some public TCRs occurring in many donors, but most TCR sequences were rare.

The sequenced sample consisted of PBMCs. This clonotype was obtained from a female donor in good health and CMV-seropositive.

CDR3 amino acids: CASSYSKGAGNTIYF. The CDR3 nucleotides are TGTGCCAGCAGTTACTCGAAAGGGGCCGGAAACACCATATATTTT. The chain carries TRBV6-5 and TRBJ1-3; possible D gene TRBD1, 5 bases. There are 15 residues in the CDR3. The germline gives CDR1 MNHEY, CDR2 SVGAGI. Deletions cut 0 bases from V and 4 bases from J, with 10 bases between.